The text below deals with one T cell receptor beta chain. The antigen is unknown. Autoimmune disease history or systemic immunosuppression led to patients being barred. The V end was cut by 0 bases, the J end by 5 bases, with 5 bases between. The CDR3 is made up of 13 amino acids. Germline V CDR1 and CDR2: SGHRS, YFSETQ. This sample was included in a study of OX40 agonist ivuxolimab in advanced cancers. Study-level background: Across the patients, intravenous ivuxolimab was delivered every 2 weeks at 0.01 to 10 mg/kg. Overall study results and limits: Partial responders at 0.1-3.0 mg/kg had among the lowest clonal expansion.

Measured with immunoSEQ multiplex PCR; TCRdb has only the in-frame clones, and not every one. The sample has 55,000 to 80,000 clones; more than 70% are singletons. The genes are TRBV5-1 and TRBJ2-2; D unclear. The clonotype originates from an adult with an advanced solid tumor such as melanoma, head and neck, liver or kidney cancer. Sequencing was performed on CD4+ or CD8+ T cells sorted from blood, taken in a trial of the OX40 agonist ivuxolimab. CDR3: CASSLAVTGELFF. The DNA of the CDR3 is TGCGCCAGCAGCTTGGCGGTTACCGGGGAGCTGTTTTTT. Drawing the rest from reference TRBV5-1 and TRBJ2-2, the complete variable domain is KAGVTQTPRYLIKTRGQQVTLSCSPISGHRSVSWYQQTPGQGLQFLFEYFSETQRNKGNFPGRFSGRQFSNSRSEMNVSTLELGDSALYLCASSLAVTGELFFGEGSRLTVL.